The 8 T cell receptor beta chains below come from one sample, sequenced in a study of cytomegalovirus exposure and HLA in healthy donors. PCR involved 60 Vbeta and 13 Jbeta primers. Only in-frame clones appear in the TCRdb table, and some are missing; sequencing was by immunoSEQ multiplex PCR. The sample records about 160,000 clones, 79% being singletons. The sequenced material came from PBMCs. These receptors were taken from a man between 40 and 49 years old in good health and CMV-seronegative.

The genes are TRBV28 and TRBJ1-5; 7 nucleotides match TRBD1. The CDR3 is 13 amino acids. With V trimmed by 8 bases and J by 4 bases, 5 bases remained unmatched. Germline V gives CDR1 MDHEN, CDR2 SYDVKM. DNA for the CDR3: TGTGCCAGCCGACGCAGGGGGAATCAGCCCCAGCATTTT. This encodes CASRRRGNQPQHF. Complete variable domain (other parts from reference TRBV28 and TRBJ1-5): DVKVTQSSRYLVKRTGEKVFLECVQDMDHENMFWYRQDPGLGLRLIYFSYDVKMKEKGDIPEGYSVSREKKERFSLILESASTNQTSMYLCASRRRGNQPQHFGDGTRLSIL.

V usage is TRBV4-2 and J usage is TRBJ2-2; the match to TRBD2 covers 7 bases. Germline values: CDR1 LGHNA, CDR2 YNFKEQ. V gave up 4 bases and J gave up 1 base; unmatched junction bases: 6. The CDR3 contains 16 residues. In DNA form, the CDR3 reads TGTGCCAGCAGCCTTAACGCGGGAGTGAACACCGGGGAGCTGTTTTTT. The encoded protein is CASSLNAGVNTGELFF.

V and J are TRBV6-6 and TRBJ2-5, with D possibly matching TRBD1 (5 bases). TRBJ2-7 explains the end of the DNA better; the J call may be wrong. The germline CDR1 and CDR2 sequences are MNHNY and SVGAGI (reference sequence). The CDR3 is made up of 15 amino acids. The CDR3 is CASGANSRSSREQYF. The CDR3, as DNA: TGTGCCAGCGGGGCAAATAGCAGATCAAGCCGCGAGCAGTACTTC.

The sample holds one count of this clone. The chain has TRBV5-4 and TRBJ2-7; TRBD1 might be the D (5 bases). The V and J ends lost 4 bases and 3 bases respectively, with 17 bases between them. Germline-derived CDR1 and CDR2 are SGHNT and YYREEE (reference sequence). This CDR3 region has 15 residues. CDR3 residues: CASSRSPTGDYEQYF. For the CDR3, the DNA is TGTGCCAGCAGCCGATCCCCCACAGGAGACTACGAGCAGTACTTC.

Remarks on this clone: Other nucleotide sequences in the sample specify the same CDR3. The CDR3: CASSSGLAGVGETQYF. CDR3 sequence (DNA): TGTGCCAGCAGTTCCGGGCTAGCGGGAGTTGGGGAGACCCAGTACTTC. This sequence joins TRBV6-5 and TRBJ2-5; TRBD2 agrees at 10 bases. CDR3 length: 16 residues. V trimming: 4 bases; J trimming: 5 bases; junction bases outside the gene matches: 10. Germline assignment: CDR1 MNHEY and CDR2 SVGAGI.

The CDR3 loop is CASREESRGNYGYTF. The CDR3 DNA follows: TGTGCCAGCAGGGAGGAAAGTCGGGGAAACTATGGCTACACCTTC. This sequence joins TRBV6-1 and TRBJ1-2; D gene unclear. The CDR3 runs to 15 residues. Deletions cut 6 bases from V and 2 bases from J, with 16 bases between. Germline V gene data show CDR1 as MNHNS and CDR2 as SASEGT.

The rearrangement joins TRBV28 to TRBJ2-7; a possible D gene is TRBD1 (5 bases). CDR3 length: 14 amino acids. Per germline, CDR1 MDHEN and CDR2 SYDVKM. With 7 bases removed from V and 3 bases from J, the gap between germline ends came to 16 bases. CDR3 region: CASTETGAYYEQYF. In DNA, the CDR3 is TGTGCCAGCACGGAAACAGGTGCTTACTACGAGCAGTACTTC.

This chain links TRBV15 with TRBJ2-3, with 13 nucleotides matching TRBD2. The ends lost 9 bases at V and 4 bases at J; junction bases unmatched: 7. From germline, CDR1 is LNHNV and CDR2 YYDKDF (reference sequence). The CDR3 has 15 amino acids. CDR3 sequence: CATRTSGRYADTQYF. Written as DNA, the CDR3 is TGTGCCACAAGGACTAGCGGGAGATACGCAGATACGCAGTATTTT.